Given below is one TCR beta chain in context. Exposed study participants had met a COVID-19 case within 2 weeks before entry. The data were taken from a study of blood T cell repertoires in COVID-19. This CDR3 region has 11 residues. V shed 5 bases and J shed 8 bases, with 4 bases lying between them. Germline CDR1 MDHEN, CDR2 SYDVKM. Assay: immunoSEQ multiplex PCR; the TCRdb copy retains only in-frame clones and omits some. This sample has under 400,000 clones, with around nine tenths found just once. The rearrangement joins TRBV28 to TRBJ1-6; D is unresolved. The sequenced sample consisted of PBMCs or T cells enriched from blood (not recorded which). The TCR originated in a woman in her twenties or thirties who had been exposed to COVID-19. CDR3 sequence reads: CASSEHSPLHF. The CDR3, as DNA: TGTGCCAGCAGTGAGCATTCACCCCTCCACTTT.